The 20 T cell receptor beta chains presented below share a single source sample, sequenced in a study of spatial heterogeneity in lung cancer. The time point here: sample taken at primary tumor resection. Unsorted whole RNA of tumor, nontumor lung or frozen PBMC was sequenced. In TCRdb, the 5' RACE reads were re-called with MiXCR into one record per CDR3 protein. The profile covers 40,000 to 45,000 distinct CDR3 sequences, with around 6.5% appearing a single time and about 40% taken by the ten largest. Sequencing was performed on PBMCs, taken at surgery. These receptors were taken from a female donor with early-stage non-small cell lung cancer.

This clonotype occurred many times. The chain is built from TRBV20-1 and TRBJ2-1, with 12 bases fitting TRBD2. Germline V gene data show CDR1 as DFQATT and CDR2 as SNEGSKA (reference sequence). The CDR3 sequence is 16 residues long. V dropped 5 bases and J dropped 5; count of bases not matched to a gene: 10. Here the CDR3 reads CSAAKTSGGLHNEQFF. CDR3 in DNA: TGCAGTGCTGCAAAGACTAGCGGGGGTCTTCACAATGAGCAGTTCTTC.

The V and J genes are TRBV10-2 and TRBJ2-2; D perhaps matches TRBD2 (5 bases). Deletions cut 2 bases from V and 4 bases from J, with 11 bases between. The CDR3 sequence is 15 residues long. Germline assignment: CDR1 WSHSY and CDR2 SAAADI. The CDR3 nucleotides are TGCGCCAGCAGTGAGAACCAAGCGGTCACCGGGGAGCTGTTTTTT. Translated, it gives CASSENQAVTGELFF.

This clonotype was seen at least ten times. One end of the junction is discordant with germline, which a read error may explain. V and J are TRBV20-1 and TRBJ1-5; 8 bases map to TRBD1. The CDR3 is 13 amino acids. CDR1 and CDR2 from the germline V gene are DFQATT and SNEGSKA (reference sequence). The DNA of the CDR3 is TGCAGTGCAAGAGGACAGGGCGCTCAGCCCCAGCATTTT. This sequence encodes CSARGQGAQPQHF.

This clonotype showed up many times. The chain couples TRBV11-2 to TRBJ1-2; 8 bases map to TRBD1. V was clipped by 5 bases and J by 7 bases; unmatched bases: 9. CDR3 length: 14 amino acids. The germline V gene encodes CDR1 SGHAT and CDR2 FQNNGV. The CDR3 here is CASSLTGAYFGYTF. CDR3 sequence (DNA): TGTGCCAGCAGCCTGACAGGGGCGTACTTTGGCTACACCTTC.

This clonotype has at least ten counts. J is TRBJ1-5 and V is TRBV12-3 or TRBV12-4, with D hard to call. Trimming removed 1 base at V and 2 bases at J, with 9 bases between. The CDR3 spans 15 residues. The CDR3: CASSLGVLGNQPQHF. The CDR3 DNA is TGTGCCAGCAGTTTAGGAGTTTTGGGCAATCAGCCCCAGCATTTT.

This clonotype was found many times. The CDR3 coding sequence is TGCGCCAGCAGCTTGGCCCCAGGGGGCAATCAGCCCCAGCATTTT. The encoded protein is CASSLAPGGNQPQHF. The chain carries TRBV5-1 and TRBJ1-5; a weak D match, TRBD1 (6 bases). This CDR3 is 15 amino acids long. Trimming cost V 0 bases and J 2 bases, with 9 bases left between them. Germline CDR1 is SGHRS and CDR2 is YFSETQ.

The V call is TRBV10-1, the J call TRBJ2-1, with TRBD2 matching 10 bases. The CDR3 is 15 amino acids. Per the germline V gene, CDR1 is WNHNN and CDR2 is SYGVQD (reference sequence). V was pared by 3 bases and J by 5 bases, with 4 bases of the junction left unmatched. CDR3 sequence (DNA): TGCGCCAGCAGTGACGGGCTAGCGGGGGACAATGAGCAGTTCTTC. Protein sequence: CASSDGLAGDNEQFF.

This clonotype appeared many times. The chain is built from TRBV4-1 and TRBJ1-1, with TRBD1 identical over 10 bases. V lost 4 bases and J lost 7; bases outside the gene matches: 21. From germline, CDR1 is MGHRA and CDR2 YSYEKL. The CDR3 sequence is 19 residues long. In DNA form, the CDR3 reads TGCGCCAGCAGCCGGAAAGGACCGGGACAGGGGACCACTTTTGGTGAAGCTTTCTTT. Amino acid sequence: CASSRKGPGQGTTFGEAFF.

As to this clonotype: This may be a read error, as it is one base from a much larger clone. The genes are TRBV6-2 or TRBV6-3 and TRBJ2-7; 7 bases map to TRBD1. CDR3 size: 14 residues. Trimming cost V 9 bases and J 4 bases; bases outside gene matches: 12. Per germline, CDR1 MNHEY and CDR2 SVGEGT. The CDR3 is CARLESGTVYEQYF. The DNA of the CDR3 is TGTGCCAGACTGGAATCCGGGACAGTATACGAGCAGTACTTC.

This clonotype was detected only a few times. This chain joins TRBV5-1 and TRBJ1-1; D not resolved. V lost 3 bases and J lost 0, with 9 bases in between. The germline V gene encodes CDR1 SGHRS and CDR2 YFSETQ. This CDR3 has 14 amino acids. CDR3 in amino acids: CASSSGFMNTEAFF. The CDR3 DNA sequence: TGCGCCAGCAGCTCCGGGTTCATGAACACTGAAGCTTTCTTT. The complete variable domain, with remaining parts taken from reference TRBV5-1 and TRBJ1-1, reads KAGVTQTPRYLIKTRGQQVTLSCSPISGHRSVSWYQQTPGQGLQFLFEYFSETQRNKGNFPGRFSGRQFSNSRSEMNVSTLELGDSALYLCASSSGFMNTEAFFGQGTRLTVV.

There are many counts of this clonotype. This chain links TRBV3-1 with TRBJ1-5; D is unresolved. V was trimmed by 0 bases and J by 3 bases, leaving 9 bases between them. CDR1 and CDR2 (germline): LGHDT, YNNKEL (reference sequence). The CDR3 has 15 amino acids. The DNA for the CDR3 is TGTGCCAGCAGCCAAGACAGGCAGATCAATCAGCCCCAGCATTTT. This encodes CASSQDRQINQPQHF.

This clonotype came up a few times. This chain connects TRBV29-1 to TRBJ2-5; D is uncertain. The germline CDR1 and CDR2 sequences are SQVTM and ANQGSEA. CDR3 length: 11 residues. Trimming left V 4 bases short and J 5 bases short, with 8 bases between. The chain's CDR3 is CSVGFLETQYF. DNA of the CDR3: TGCAGCGTTGGGTTTCTGGAGACCCAGTACTTC.

This clonotype has at least ten counts. The chain recombines TRBV6-1 with TRBJ2-7; 9 bases fit TRBD1. V lost 4 bases, J lost 5 bases, and 6 bases stayed unmatched. The CDR3 covers 14 residues. CDR1 and CDR2 (germline): MNHNS, SASEGT. This CDR3 is CASSVGQGLHEQYF. Here the CDR3 DNA reads TGTGCCAGCAGTGTGGGACAGGGACTCCACGAGCAGTACTTC.

Points on this clonotype: This may arise from a read error, as a much more abundant clone is one base away. The chain has TRBV5-6 and TRBJ1-2, with TRBD1 identical over 7 bases. The CDR3 has 13 amino acids. Germline values: CDR1 SGHDT, CDR2 YYEEEE. In nucleotides, the CDR3 is TGTGTCAGCAGCTCGGGACAGAACTATGGCTACACCTTC. Translation: CVSSSGQNYGYTF.

Ten or more counts support this clonotype. CDR3: CATSRDLGNRGVVNEQFF. For the CDR3, the DNA is TGTGCCACCAGCAGAGATCTGGGGAACAGGGGGGTAGTGAATGAGCAGTTCTTC. The V call is TRBV15, the J call TRBJ2-1; 8 nucleotides match TRBD1. Trimming took 0 bases from V and 7 from J; bases not matched to a gene: 14. The CDR3 runs to 18 residues. The V gene's germline CDR1 is LNHNV and CDR2 YYDKDF (reference sequence). The entire variable domain, with the rest obtained from reference TRBV15 and TRBJ2-1, is as follows: DAMVIQNPRYQVTQFGKPVTLSCSQTLNHNVMYWYQQKSSQAPKLLFHYYDKDFNNEADTPDNFQSRRPNTSFCFLDIRSPGLGDTAMYLCATSRDLGNRGVVNEQFFGPGTRLTVL.

This clonotype showed up many times. The chain employs TRBV12-5 and TRBJ2-3, with 10 nucleotides matching TRBD2. This CDR3 region has 18 residues. Germline-derived CDR1 and CDR2 are LGHNT and FRNRAP. V lost 7 bases, J lost 2 bases, and 15 bases stayed unmatched. Here the CDR3 reads CASASSKIAGGHTDTQYF. In nucleotides, the CDR3 is TGTGCTAGTGCCTCCTCTAAGATAGCGGGGGGCCACACAGATACGCAGTATTTT.

This clonotype showed up many times. This chain joins TRBV11-2 and TRBJ1-6; weak D call: TRBD1 (5 bases). The V end lost 5 bases, the J end lost 3 bases, and 14 bases lay between the germline ends. The CDR3 covers 16 residues. Germline-derived CDR1 and CDR2 are SGHAT and FQNNGV. CDR3 nucleotide sequence: TGTGCCAGCAGCCTCCGCGGGGGTCTCTATAATTCACCCCTCCACTTT. Its translation is CASSLRGGLYNSPLHF. The complete variable domain, with remaining parts taken from reference TRBV11-2 and TRBJ1-6, reads EAGVAQSPRYKIIEKRQSVAFWCNPISGHATLYWYQQILGQGPKLLIQFQNNGVVDDSQLPKDRFSAERLKGVDSTLKIQPAKLEDSAVYLCASSLRGGLYNSPLHFGNGTRLTVT.

This clonotype was recorded a few times. The chain joins TRBV24-1 to TRBJ2-6; D is unclear. V lost 9 bases, J lost 4 bases, and 12 bases lay in between. This CDR3 spans 14 amino acids. Germline CDR1 is KGHDR and CDR2 is SFDVKD. The chain's CDR3 is CATLSGRGANVLTF. The DNA of the CDR3 is TGTGCCACCTTGTCGGGCCGAGGGGCCAACGTCCTGACTTTC.

Only a few counts were recorded for this clonotype. This chain uses TRBV20-1 with TRBJ2-2, with D possibly TRBD2 on 5 matching bases. V lost 6 bases, J lost 3 bases, and 14 bases lay in between. The CDR3 runs to 14 residues. The V gene's germline CDR1 is DFQATT and CDR2 SNEGSKA (reference sequence). The CDR3 region is CSAPRSLDTGELFF. Written as DNA, the CDR3 is TGCAGTGCGCCAAGGTCACTAGACACCGGGGAGCTGTTTTTT.

In this sample, this clonotype turned up many times. The rearrangement uses TRBV5-1 and TRBJ2-2; TRBD2 matches 7 bases. The CDR3 consists of 16 residues. The ends lost 4 bases at V and 2 bases at J; junction bases unmatched: 8. Germline CDR1 and CDR2: SGHRS and YFSETQ. CDR3 in DNA: TGCGCCAGCAGCCCTGGGGCTAGCGGAAACACCGGGGAGCTGTTTTTT. Amino acids: CASSPGASGNTGELFF.